These T cell receptor beta chains were read from a single sample in a study of cytomegalovirus exposure and HLA in healthy donors. Libraries were prepared by immunoSEQ multiplex PCR; TCRdb keeps only in-frame clonotypes and omits some of them. This sample has 43,000 or so clones, with 92% found just once. The sample taken for sequencing was PBMCs. These receptors came from a man in his late teens or twenties in good health and CMV-seronegative. The CDR3 runs from the conserved cysteine through the conserved F or W. The D gene is left open where the match is weak. Clone size is stated in some rows and not others, as once, few, many or a class when expanded.

TGTGCCAGCAAGGGGCCTACCTACAATGAGCAGTTCTTC | CASKGPTYNEQFF | TRBV6-1 | - | - | TRBJ2-1
TGTGCCATCACCCGCACATCTCCCGGGGAGCTGTTTTTT | CAITRTSPGELFF | TRBV10-3 | - | - | TRBJ2-2
TGTGCCAGCAGCGTAGGCCAGATACAAGAGACCCAGTACTTC | CASSVGQIQETQYF | TRBV9 | - | - | TRBJ2-5
TGTGCCAGCAGCTTTCGGACAGGGTTAACCTCTGGGGCCAACGTCCTGACTTTC | CASSFRTGLTSGANVLTF | TRBV7-3 | - | TRBD1 | TRBJ2-6
TGTGCCTGGAGTCTGGCGGGGCCCTACTCCTACGAGCAGTACTTC | CAWSLAGPYSYEQYF | TRBV30 | - | - | TRBJ2-7
TGTGCCAGCAGAAATCAAACAGGGGCATACGAGCAGTACTTC | CASRNQTGAYEQYF | TRBV7-8 | - | TRBD1 | TRBJ2-7
TGTGCCATCAGTAGGGTAGCGGGGGGCAATCAGGAGACCCAGTACTTC | CAISRVAGGNQETQYF | TRBV10-3 | once | TRBD2 | TRBJ2-5
TGTGCCAGCAGACTATTAGCGGGAGAGGTCGAGCAGTACTTC | CASRLLAGEVEQYF | TRBV28 | - | TRBD2 | TRBJ2-7
TGTGCCAGCAGCAATACCGGGACAGGAAACTACGAGCAGTACTTC | CASSNTGTGNYEQYF | TRBV28 | few | TRBD1 | TRBJ2-7
TGTGCCACCCTCGGTGCGGGGGGACCAGATACGCAGTATTTT | CATLGAGGPDTQYF | TRBV6-1 | - | TRBD2 | TRBJ2-3
TGTGCCAGATACGGACAGGGATCAGATCAGGCGAGAGAGAATGAGCAGTTCTTC | CARYGQGSDQARENEQFF | TRBV2 | - | TRBD1 | TRBJ2-1
TGTGCCAGCAGCCTGGACAGGTCTAGCACAGATACGCAGTATTTT | CASSLDRSSTDTQYF | TRBV7-9 | - | TRBD1 | TRBJ2-3
TGTGCCAGCAGTCCCCACTCGGGACTCAGCACAGATACGCAGTATTTT | CASSPHSGLSTDTQYF | TRBV28 | - | - | TRBJ2-3
TGTGCCAGCAGCTTGGGGTTCGAGAATGAAAAACTGTTTTTT | CASSLGFENEKLFF | TRBV5-8 | - | - | TRBJ1-4
TGTGCCAGCAGCCCGGCCGGCCAGGACACTGAAGCTTTCTTT | CASSPAGQDTEAFF | TRBV7-3 | - | - | TRBJ1-1
TGTGCCAGCAGCTTTACAGGTAACACTGAAGCTTTCTTT | CASSFTGNTEAFF | TRBV5-4 | - | - | TRBJ1-1
TGCGCCAGCAGGTCGCACCGACAGGGGAACACCGGGGAGCTGTTTTTT | CASRSHRQGNTGELFF | TRBV5-1 | once | TRBD1 | TRBJ2-2
TGTGCCACCCGACCTCGACACGGCGGCTACACCTTC | CATRPRHGGYTF | TRBV6-1 | - | - | TRBJ1-2
TGTGCCATCAGACCCGGGACAGGGGACTATGGCTACACCTTC | CAIRPGTGDYGYTF | TRBV10-3 | - | TRBD1 | TRBJ1-2
TGTGCCAGTAGTATACATAACACCGGGGAGCTGTTTTTT | CASSIHNTGELFF | TRBV19 | - | - | TRBJ2-2
TGTGCCATCAGTGAGCCGGGGGCTAGCGGGAGGGCGGACACCGGGGAGCTGTTTTTT | CAISEPGASGRADTGELFF | TRBV10-3 | - | TRBD2 | TRBJ2-2
TGTGCCAGCAGAAAGGGGGAACCGAACACTGAAGCTTTCTTT | CASRKGEPNTEAFF | TRBV7-3 | - | - | TRBJ1-1
TGTGCCAGCAGTGAAGGCCCCGGGGAGGGGGCCAACGTCCTGACTTTC | CASSEGPGEGANVLTF | TRBV6-1 | - | - | TRBJ2-6
TGTGCCAGCAGCGCGGACGTAGCGGGGGCGAACACCGGGGAGCTGTTTTTT | CASSADVAGANTGELFF | TRBV9 | once | TRBD2 | TRBJ2-2
TGCGCCAGCAGCCAAGTCAATAGCGGGAGTCTGTACAATGAGCAGTTCTTC | CASSQVNSGSLYNEQFF | TRBV4-1 | - | TRBD2 | TRBJ2-1
TGTGCCAGCAGCTTGGGCCCCGCGACTAGGGGATCGGTCGAGCAGTACTTC | CASSLGPATRGSVEQYF | TRBV5-6 | - | - | TRBJ2-7
TGTGCCAGCAGCCCCCACCTCTACGGGGGCACAGATACGCAGTATTTT | CASSPHLYGGTDTQYF | TRBV14 | - | - | TRBJ2-3
TGCGCCAGCAGCCAAGATCGGTACACTGAAGCTTTCTTT | CASSQDRYTEAFF | TRBV4-1 | - | - | TRBJ1-1
TGTGCCAGCAGCTTCTCGAGCGGGATTGGGACAGATACGCAGTATTTT | CASSFSSGIGTDTQYF | TRBV13 | - | TRBD2 | TRBJ2-3
TGTGCCAGCAAGGTGGGGGGAACCACCGGGGAGCTGTTTTTT | CASKVGGTTGELFF | TRBV11-3 | - | - | TRBJ2-2
TGCGCCAGCAGCAACCGGGACAGGGGGAACAATGAGCAGTTCTTC | CASSNRDRGNNEQFF | TRBV5-1 | once | TRBD1 | TRBJ2-1
TGTGCCACCTCCCGACAGAGCTCCTACGAGCAGTACTTC | CATSRQSSYEQYF | TRBV27 | - | - | TRBJ2-7
TGTGCCAGCAGCCAAGATATGCTAGCGAACAATGAGCAGTTCTTC | CASSQDMLANNEQFF | TRBV4-2 | - | - | TRBJ2-1
TGCGCCAGCAGCGACACAGGGGTGAGGGAGACCCAGTACTTC | CASSDTGVRETQYF | TRBV5-1 | - | TRBD1 | TRBJ2-5
TGTGCCAGCTCACCACCGCGGGATCCGAACACTGAAGCTTTCTTT | CASSPPRDPNTEAFF | TRBV18 | - | - | TRBJ1-1
TGTGCCAGCAGCTCGGGACAGAAGTCTGGAAACACCATATATTTT | CASSSGQKSGNTIYF | TRBV7-6 | - | TRBD1 | TRBJ1-3
TGTGCCAGCAGTGAGTCGGACACCCACGGATTCCAAGAGACCCAGTACTTC | CASSESDTHGFQETQYF | TRBV6-1 | - | - | TRBJ2-5
TGTGCCAGCAGTCTGGAGGGGTACCAAGAGACCCAGTACTTC | CASSLEGYQETQYF | TRBV27 | - | - | TRBJ2-5
TGTGCCAGCACCGGGGACAGCCACGAGCAGTACTTC | CASTGDSHEQYF | TRBV2 | - | TRBD1 | TRBJ2-7
TGTGCCCTAGGTCCGGACACTTCGAACACCGGGGAGCTGTTTTTT | CALGPDTSNTGELFF | TRBV6-5 | - | - | TRBJ2-2
TGTGCCAGCAGCTCTCCCGACAGAGACAAGCAGTACTTC | CASSSPDRDKQYF | TRBV7-6 | - | - | TRBJ2-7
TGTGCCAGCAGTTCTAACGCGGGGAGTTTCGGCTACAATGAGCAGTTCTTC | CASSSNAGSFGYNEQFF | TRBV27 | - | - | TRBJ2-1
TGTGCCAGCAGCCCGGGCTCGGGAGACCTCTACAATGAGCAGTTCTTC | CASSPGSGDLYNEQFF | TRBV11-1 | - | - | TRBJ2-1
TGCGCCAGCAGCCCCGGCGGGGGGGGCTACAATGAGCAGTTCTTC | CASSPGGGGYNEQFF | TRBV4-3 | - | TRBD2 | TRBJ2-1
TGTGCCAGCAGGGTTGGAGCGGGAGACTACTACAATGAGCAGTTCTTC | CASRVGAGDYYNEQFF | TRBV2 | once | TRBD2 | TRBJ2-1
TGTGCCAGCACCAAGAAGGGGAGGGAGAGCTCTGGAAACACCATATATTTT | CASTKKGRESSGNTIYF | TRBV21-1 | - | - | TRBJ1-3
TGCAGCGTTGAGGGACTAGCAGGTAATGAGCAGTTCTTC | CSVEGLAGNEQFF | TRBV29-1 | - | TRBD2 | TRBJ2-1
TGTGCCAGCAGTGAAGTCGAGATTTCCCGGGTTGGCGGCGAGCAGTACTTC | CASSEVEISRVGGEQYF | TRBV6-1 | once | - | TRBJ2-7
TGTGCCAGCAGCCAACGACAGGGTTTCTGGCAAACAATCTCTGGGGCCAACGTCCTGACTTTC | CASSQRQGFWQTISGANVLTF | TRBV14 | - | TRBD1 | TRBJ2-6